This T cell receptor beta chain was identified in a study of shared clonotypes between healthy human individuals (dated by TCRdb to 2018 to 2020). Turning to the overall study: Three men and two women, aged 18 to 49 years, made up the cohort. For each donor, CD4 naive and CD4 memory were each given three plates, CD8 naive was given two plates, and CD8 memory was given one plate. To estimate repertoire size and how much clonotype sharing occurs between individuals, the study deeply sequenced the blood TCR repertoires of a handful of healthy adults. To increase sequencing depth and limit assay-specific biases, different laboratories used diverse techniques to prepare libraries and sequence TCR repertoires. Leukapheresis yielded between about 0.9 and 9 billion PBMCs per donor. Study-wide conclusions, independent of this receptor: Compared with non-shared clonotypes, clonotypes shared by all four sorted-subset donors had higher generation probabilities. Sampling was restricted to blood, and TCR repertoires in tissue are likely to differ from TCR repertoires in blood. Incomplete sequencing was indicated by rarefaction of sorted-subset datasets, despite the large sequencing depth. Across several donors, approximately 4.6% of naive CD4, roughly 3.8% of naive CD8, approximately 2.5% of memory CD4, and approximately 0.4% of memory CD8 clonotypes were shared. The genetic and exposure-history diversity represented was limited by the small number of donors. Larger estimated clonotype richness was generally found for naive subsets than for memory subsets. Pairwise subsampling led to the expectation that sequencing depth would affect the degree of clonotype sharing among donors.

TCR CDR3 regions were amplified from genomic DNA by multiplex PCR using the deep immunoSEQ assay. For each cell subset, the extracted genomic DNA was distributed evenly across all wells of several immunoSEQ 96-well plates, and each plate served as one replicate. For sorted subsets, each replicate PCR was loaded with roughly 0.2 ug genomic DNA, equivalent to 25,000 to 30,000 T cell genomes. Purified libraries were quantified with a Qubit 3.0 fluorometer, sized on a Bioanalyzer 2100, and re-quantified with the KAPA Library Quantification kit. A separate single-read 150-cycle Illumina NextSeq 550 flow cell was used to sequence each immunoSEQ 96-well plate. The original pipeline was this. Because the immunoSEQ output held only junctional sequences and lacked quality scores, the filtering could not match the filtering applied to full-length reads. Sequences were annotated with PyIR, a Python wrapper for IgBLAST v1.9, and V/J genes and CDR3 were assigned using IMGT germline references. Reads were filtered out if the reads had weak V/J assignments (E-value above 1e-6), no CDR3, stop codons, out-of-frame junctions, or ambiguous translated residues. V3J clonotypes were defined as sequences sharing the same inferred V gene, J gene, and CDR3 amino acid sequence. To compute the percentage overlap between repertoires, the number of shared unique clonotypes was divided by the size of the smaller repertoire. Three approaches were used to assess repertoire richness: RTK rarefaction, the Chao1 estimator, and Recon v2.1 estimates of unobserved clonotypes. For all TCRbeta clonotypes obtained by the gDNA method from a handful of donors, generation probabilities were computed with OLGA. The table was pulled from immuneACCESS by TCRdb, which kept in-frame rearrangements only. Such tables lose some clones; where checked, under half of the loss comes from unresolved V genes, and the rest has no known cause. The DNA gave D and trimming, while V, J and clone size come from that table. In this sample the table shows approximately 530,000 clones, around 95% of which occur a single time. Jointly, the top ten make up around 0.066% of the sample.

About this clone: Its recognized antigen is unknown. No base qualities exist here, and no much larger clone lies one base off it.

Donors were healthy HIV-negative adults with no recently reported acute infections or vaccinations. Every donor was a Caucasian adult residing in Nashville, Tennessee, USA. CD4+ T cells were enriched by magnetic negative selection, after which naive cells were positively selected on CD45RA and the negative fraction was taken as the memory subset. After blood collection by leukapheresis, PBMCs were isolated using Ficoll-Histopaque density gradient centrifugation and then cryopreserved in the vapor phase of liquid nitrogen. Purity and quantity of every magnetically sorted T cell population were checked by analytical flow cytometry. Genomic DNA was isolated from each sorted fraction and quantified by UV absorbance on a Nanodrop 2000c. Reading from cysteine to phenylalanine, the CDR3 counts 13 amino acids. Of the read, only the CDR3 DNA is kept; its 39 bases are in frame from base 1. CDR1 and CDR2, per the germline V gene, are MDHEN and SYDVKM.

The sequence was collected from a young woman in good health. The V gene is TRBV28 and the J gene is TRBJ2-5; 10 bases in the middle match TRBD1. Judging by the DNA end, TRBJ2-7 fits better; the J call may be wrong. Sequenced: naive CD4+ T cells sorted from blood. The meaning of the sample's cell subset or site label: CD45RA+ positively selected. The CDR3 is CASRTGTGVEQYF. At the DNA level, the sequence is TGTGCCAGCAGAACCGGGACAGGGGTCGAGCAGTACTTC.